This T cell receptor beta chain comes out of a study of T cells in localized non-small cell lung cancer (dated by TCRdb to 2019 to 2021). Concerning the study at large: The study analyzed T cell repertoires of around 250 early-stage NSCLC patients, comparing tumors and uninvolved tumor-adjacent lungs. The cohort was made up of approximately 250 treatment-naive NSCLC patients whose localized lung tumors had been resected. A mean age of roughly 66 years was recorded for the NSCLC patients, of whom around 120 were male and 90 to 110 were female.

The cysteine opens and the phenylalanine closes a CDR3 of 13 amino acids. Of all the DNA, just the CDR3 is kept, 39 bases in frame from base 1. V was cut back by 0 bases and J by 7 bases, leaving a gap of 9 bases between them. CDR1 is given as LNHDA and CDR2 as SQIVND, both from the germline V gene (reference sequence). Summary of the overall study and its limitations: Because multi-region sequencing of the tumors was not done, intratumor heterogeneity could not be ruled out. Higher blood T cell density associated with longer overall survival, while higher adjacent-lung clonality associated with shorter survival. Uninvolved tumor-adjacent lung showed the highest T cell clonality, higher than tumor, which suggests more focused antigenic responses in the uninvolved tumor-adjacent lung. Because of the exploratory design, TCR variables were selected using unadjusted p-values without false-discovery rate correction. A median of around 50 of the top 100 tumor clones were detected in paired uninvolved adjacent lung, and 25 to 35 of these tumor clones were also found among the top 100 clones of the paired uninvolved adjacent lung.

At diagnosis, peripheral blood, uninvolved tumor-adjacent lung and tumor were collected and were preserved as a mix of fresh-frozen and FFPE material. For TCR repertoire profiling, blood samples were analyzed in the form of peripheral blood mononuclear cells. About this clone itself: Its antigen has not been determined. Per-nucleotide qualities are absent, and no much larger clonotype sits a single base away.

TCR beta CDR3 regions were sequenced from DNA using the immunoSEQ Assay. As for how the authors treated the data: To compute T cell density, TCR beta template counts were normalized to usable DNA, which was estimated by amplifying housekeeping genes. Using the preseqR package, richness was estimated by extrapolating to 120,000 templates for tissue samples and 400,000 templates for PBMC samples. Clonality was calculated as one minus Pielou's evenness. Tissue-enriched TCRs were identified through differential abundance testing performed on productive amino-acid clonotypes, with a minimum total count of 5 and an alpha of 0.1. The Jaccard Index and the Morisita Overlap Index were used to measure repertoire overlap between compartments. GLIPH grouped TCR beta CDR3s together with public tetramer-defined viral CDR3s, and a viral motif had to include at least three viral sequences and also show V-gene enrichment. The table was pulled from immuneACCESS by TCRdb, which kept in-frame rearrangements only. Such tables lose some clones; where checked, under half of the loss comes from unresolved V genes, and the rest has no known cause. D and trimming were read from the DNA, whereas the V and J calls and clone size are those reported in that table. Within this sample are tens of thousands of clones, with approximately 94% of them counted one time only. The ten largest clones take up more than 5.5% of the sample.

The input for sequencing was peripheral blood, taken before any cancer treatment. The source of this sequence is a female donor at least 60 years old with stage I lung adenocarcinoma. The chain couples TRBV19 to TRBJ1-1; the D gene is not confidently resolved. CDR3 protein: CASSIEARGEAFF. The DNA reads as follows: TGTGCCAGTAGTATAGAGGCAAGAGGTGAAGCTTTCTTT.